These 20 T cell receptor beta chains share one sample of origin, sequenced in a study of blood T cell repertoires in COVID-19. Repertoires were generated with immunoSEQ multiplex PCR, while TCRdb's copy carries only in-frame clones and drops some. The sample has about 110,000 clones, 88% seen once. The sequenced sample was peripheral blood. All receptors derive from a woman between 45 and 65 years old with acute or convalescent COVID-19.

This clone has a handful of counts. The chain couples TRBV6-1 to TRBJ2-1, with TRBD2 matching over 12 bases. The CDR3 is made up of 20 amino acids. V lost 2 bases, J lost 0 bases, and 11 bases stayed unmatched. Germline V gives CDR1 MNHNS, CDR2 SASEGT. The CDR3 bases are TGTGCCAGCAGTGAACGGGGTCTAGCGGGAGGGCCTCGCTCCTACAATGAGCAGTTCTTC. Translating it yields CASSERGLAGGPRSYNEQFF.

The rearrangement joins TRBV28 to TRBJ2-1; a possible D gene is TRBD1 (6 bases). Germline CDR1 and CDR2: MDHEN and SYDVKM. The CDR3 is made up of 15 amino acids. V was trimmed by 6 bases and J by 5 bases, leaving 17 bases between them. The DNA for the CDR3 is TGTGCCAGCAGCCCCCTAAGACAGGATGACAATGAGCAGTTCTTC. Residues: CASSPLRQDDNEQFF.

This rearrangement joins TRBV25-1 to TRBJ1-1, with 7 bases lining up with TRBD1. This CDR3 has 16 residues. Germline values: CDR1 MGHDK, CDR2 SYGVNS. Trimming cost V 1 base and J 0 bases; bases outside gene matches: 5. CDR3 protein: CASSESGGTVNTEAFF. In DNA form, the CDR3 reads TGTGCCAGCAGTGAATCCGGTGGGACAGTGAACACTGAAGCTTTCTTT.

A single count supports this clone. The V call is TRBV21-1, the J call TRBJ2-2; TRBD2 was called by the table and not checked on the DNA. TRBV21-1 is annotated as a pseudogene. The CDR3 contains 17 residues. The CDR3 DNA follows: TGTGCCAGCCTCCCACTAGCGGGAGGACCGAACACCGGGGAGCTGTTTTTT. Its protein product is CASLPLAGGPNTGELFF.

The chain uses TRBV19 and TRBJ1-3; perhaps TRBD1 as D (6 bases). This CDR3 comprises 14 residues. CDR1 is LNHDA and CDR2 is SQIVND in the germline V gene (reference sequence). V was pared by 6 bases and J by 1 base, with 10 bases between. DNA for the CDR3: TGTGCCAGTAGGAACCAGGGGTCTGGAAACACCATATATTTT. Translation gives CASRNQGSGNTIYF.

The chain carries TRBV12-3 or TRBV12-4 and TRBJ1-2; D is ambiguous. CDR3 size: 12 residues. Trimming took off 5 bases at V and 5 bases at J, with 9 bases between the two ends. The CDR3 sequence is CASSAPGYGYTF. In DNA form, the CDR3 reads TGTGCCAGCAGTGCCCCAGGATATGGCTACACCTTC.

This rearrangement joins TRBV5-1 to TRBJ2-7, with TRBD1 matching over 9 bases. Germline V gene data show CDR1 as SGHRS and CDR2 as YFSETQ. CDR3 size: 15 residues. J lost 3 bases, V lost 5 bases, and 9 bases had no gene match. In nucleotides, the CDR3 is TGCGCCAGCAGACTCGGGACAGGGTTCGGCTACGAGCAGTACTTC. Translated, it gives CASRLGTGFGYEQYF.

The chain employs TRBV10-3 and TRBJ2-7, with 10 bases fitting TRBD2. The CDR3 length is 13 residues. The ends lost 8 bases at V and 0 bases at J; junction bases unmatched: 1. Germline CDR1 reads ENHRY; CDR2 reads SYGVKD. The CDR3, as DNA: TGTGCCATCCGGACTAGCGGCTCCTACGAGCAGTACTTC. It specifies CAIRTSGSYEQYF.

The gene calls are TRBV30 and TRBJ1-3, with TRBD1 as a possible D gene (5 bases). Trimming removed 0 bases from V and 0 bases from J, with 9 bases in between. Per the germline V gene, CDR1 is GTSNPN and CDR2 is SVGIG (reference sequence). The CDR3 length is 15 residues. CDR3 in DNA: TGTGCCTGGAGTGTAAGGGGTTTCTCTGGAAACACCATATATTTT. As protein: CAWSVRGFSGNTIYF.

The count of this clone is one. The rearrangement uses TRBV28 and TRBJ1-2; 10 bases map to TRBD1. Germline CDR1 MDHEN, CDR2 SYDVKM. Unmatched junction bases numbered 7, after V lost 6 bases and J lost 6 bases. The CDR3 totals 14 residues. DNA of the CDR3: TGTGCCAGCAGCCGGGGACAGGGGTTTAATGGCTACACCTTC. This translates into CASSRGQGFNGYTF.

The chain couples TRBV29-1 to TRBJ2-5, with 8 bases lining up with TRBD2. The length of the CDR3 is 13 residues. V shed 7 bases, J shed 4 bases, and the junction held 8 bases outside the gene matches. CDR1 is SQVTM and CDR2 is ANQGSEA in the germline V gene. The CDR3 loop is CSARAGGLETQYF. The CDR3, as DNA: TGCAGCGCGAGGGCGGGGGGCCTAGAGACCCAGTACTTC.

The gene calls are TRBV18 and TRBJ2-1; 8 bases map to TRBD1. J lost 7 bases, V lost 5 bases, and 4 bases had no gene match. This CDR3 has 13 amino acids. The germline V gene encodes CDR1 KGHSH and CDR2 LQKENI. CDR3 nucleotide sequence: TGTGCCAGCTCATCGACAGGGGATAATGAGCAGTTCTTC. This translates into CASSSTGDNEQFF. The variable domain in full, with the rest retrieved from reference TRBV18 and TRBJ2-1, is NAGVMQNPRHLVRRRGQEARLRCSPMKGHSHVYWYRQLPEEGLKFMVYLQKENIIDESGMPKERFSAEFPKEGPSILRIQQVVRGDSAAYFCASSSTGDNEQFFGPGTRLTVL.

The chain links TRBV6-2 or TRBV6-3 to TRBJ2-7, with 7 bases matching TRBD1. V was pared by 5 bases and J by 3 bases, with 4 bases of the junction left unmatched. CDR1 is MNHEY and CDR2 is SVGEGT in the germline V gene. The CDR3 is 13 amino acids. DNA of the CDR3: TGTGCCAGCAGTCGAGGGGGCGACTACGAGCAGTACTTC. Amino acids: CASSRGGDYEQYF.

The chain links TRBV2 to TRBJ2-5, with 13 positions matching TRBD2. The length of the CDR3 is 16 residues. Per the germline V gene, CDR1 is SNHLY and CDR2 is FYNNEI. V shed 6 bases, J shed 5 bases, and the junction held 9 bases outside the gene matches. The CDR3 DNA follows: TGTGCCAGCAGCGGAGGACTAGCGGGAGTATCCGAGACCCAGTACTTC. Residues: CASSGGLAGVSETQYF.

The chain links TRBV4-2 to TRBJ2-7, with 7 bases that match TRBD2. V shed 4 bases and J 0 bases; nucleotides not matched to a gene: 15. The CDR3 length is 18 residues. Germline assignment: CDR1 LGHNA and CDR2 YNFKEQ. The CDR3 spells CASSPILPTSDSSYEQYF. CDR3 bases: TGTGCCAGCAGCCCTATCCTACCTACTAGCGACAGCTCCTACGAGCAGTACTTC.

The CDR3, as DNA: TGCAGCGTGTATATGAACACTGAAGCTTTCTTT. It is translated as CSVYMNTEAFF. The V call is TRBV29-1, the J call TRBJ1-1; D is undetermined. Trimming stripped 6 bases from V and 0 bases from J, with 5 bases between. Germline V gene data show CDR1 as SQVTM and CDR2 as ANQGSEA. The CDR3 has 11 amino acids.

For this clone: One end of the junction varies from germline; a read error may be responsible. This chain uses TRBV29-1 with TRBJ2-7, with D perhaps TRBD1 (6 bases). Per the germline V gene, CDR1 is SQVTM and CDR2 is ANQGSEA. The CDR3 length is 12 residues. This CDR3 reads CSVGQGSFEQYF. CDR3 bases: TGCAGCGTTGGTCAGGGGTCCTTCGAGCAGTACTTC.

The chain couples TRBV3-1 (or the pseudogene TRBV3-2) to TRBJ2-2; D possibly corresponds to TRBD1 (6 bases). V was trimmed by 5 bases and J by 2 bases, leaving 12 bases between them. The CDR3 has 15 amino acids. Germline V gene lookup returns CDR1 LGHDT and CDR2 YNNKEL (reference sequence). CDR3 sequence reads: CASSFRQVNTGELFF. CDR3 DNA sequence: TGTGCCAGCAGCTTTCGACAGGTTAACACCGGGGAGCTGTTTTTT.

The chain recombines TRBV5-1 with TRBJ2-1; no clear D. The CDR3 has 13 residues. Trimming cost V 1 base and J 5 bases, with 7 bases left between them. Germline V gene data show CDR1 as SGHRS and CDR2 as YFSETQ. Here the CDR3 reads CASSLSTNNEQFF. CDR3 coding DNA: TGCGCCAGCAGCTTGTCCACAAACAATGAGCAGTTCTTC.

The CDR3, as DNA: TGTGCCATCAGTGAGTCCGGACAGGGTAACACTGAAGCTTTCTTT. It specifies CAISESGQGNTEAFF. The chain has TRBV10-3 and TRBJ1-1; TRBD1 matches 8 bases. Germline CDR1 reads ENHRY; CDR2 reads SYGVKD. J gave up 2 bases and V 0 bases, and 2 bases lay outside the gene matches. CDR3 length equals 15 residues.